This TCR beta chain comes out of a study of blood T cell repertoires in COVID-19. Per the study methods: For nucleated cells, counts were estimated from reference gene primer amplification. Repertoires were generated with immunoSEQ multiplex PCR, while TCRdb's copy carries only in-frame clones and drops some. That table is the source of V, J and clone size, and D and trimming were worked out from the DNA. The sample consists of under 150,000 clones, about 88% of them appearing once. This CDR3 is built from 15 residues. Trimming took 0 bases from V and 1 from J, leaving 11 bases between them. The germline V gene has CDR1 SGDLS and CDR2 YYNGEE.

The V gene is TRBV9, the J gene TRBJ2-7; D might be TRBD1 (6 bases). This receptor was identified in a man aged 35 to 55 with acute or convalescent COVID-19. The sample was peripheral blood. The CDR3 coding sequence is TGTGCCAGCAGCGTAGCGTCAGGGGAATCCTACGAGCAGTACTTC. The encoded protein is CASSVASGESYEQYF.